Each of the 17 T cell receptor beta chains below was sequenced from the same sample in a study of a mutant IDH1 vaccine in newly diagnosed glioma. These receptors' antigens are unknown. The time point is: week 5, during vaccination. In the vaccine, a single dose held 300 ug of the mutant IDH1 20-mer peptide, along with topical imiquimod. Profiled with immunoSEQ multiplex PCR; TCRdb holds only in-frame clones, not every one. The sample lists tens of thousands of clones; about 84% were seen once. The source was PBMCs, collected from a glioma patient whose treatment included an IDH1 peptide vaccine. The receptors shown here come from a man aged 35-49 years with glioma.

V gene TRBV29-1 combines with J gene TRBJ1-2; D unclear. The V end was cut by 4 bases, the J end by 0 bases, with 3 bases between. Germline loops: CDR1 SQVTM, CDR2 ANQGSEA. CDR3 length: 11 amino acids. CDR3 DNA: TGCAGCGTTGGTACTAACTATGGCTACACCTTC. It codes for CSVGTNYGYTF.

The V and J genes are TRBV15 and TRBJ1-5; possibly TRBD1 for D (5 bases). Trimming cost V 5 bases and J 4 bases, with 15 bases left between them. The germline V gene encodes CDR1 LNHNV and CDR2 YYDKDF (reference sequence). CDR3 size: 15 residues. CDR3 sequence (DNA): TGTGCCACCAGCGAGGGTGGGGGGAGAAATCAGCCCCAGCATTTT. It encodes CATSEGGGRNQPQHF. Full variable domain (remainder filled in from reference TRBV15 and TRBJ1-5): DAMVIQNPRYQVTQFGKPVTLSCSQTLNHNVMYWYQQKSSQAPKLLFHYYDKDFNNEADTPDNFQSRRPNTSFCFLDIRSPGLGDTAMYLCATSEGGGRNQPQHFGDGTRLSIL.

V gene TRBV2 combines with J gene TRBJ2-5, with 10 bases identical to TRBD2. This CDR3 has 17 residues. V dropped 3 bases and J dropped 3; count of bases not matched to a gene: 10. Germline CDR1 reads SNHLY; CDR2 reads FYNNEI. The CDR3 region has the DNA TGTGCCAGCAGTGACCCCTTGGGCCTAGCGGGGGAAGAGACCCAGTACTTC. It yields the protein CASSDPLGLAGEETQYF.

The chain joins TRBV25-1 to TRBJ2-2, with a tentative D call TRBD2 (6 bases). CDR3 length: 14 amino acids. CDR1 and CDR2 (germline): MGHDK, SYGVNS. Trimming cost V 2 bases and J 4 bases, with 8 bases left between them. The CDR3 DNA reads as TGTGCCAGCAGTGAAACCGGGGGCACCGGGGAGCTGTTTTTT. Protein product: CASSETGGTGELFF.

The chain couples TRBV30 to TRBJ2-5; D is ambiguous. The germline V gene has CDR1 GTSNPN and CDR2 SVGIG (reference sequence). The V gene lost 1 base and the J gene lost 7 bases, with 7 bases spanning the gap. There are 11 residues in the CDR3. The CDR3 sequence is CAWSAEWTQYF. The DNA for the CDR3 is TGTGCCTGGAGTGCAGAATGGACCCAGTACTTC.

This chain's CDR3 is CASSFTSGEQFF. As DNA, the CDR3 is TGCGCCAGCAGCTTCACGAGCGGCGAGCAGTTCTTC. The genes are TRBV5-1 and TRBJ2-1; D possibly corresponds to TRBD2 (5 bases). This CDR3 is 12 amino acids long. Trimming left V 2 bases short and J 10 bases short, with 10 bases between. The V gene's germline CDR1 is SGHRS and CDR2 YFSETQ.

This clone was seen a few times. This chain links TRBV30 with TRBJ1-1; D not certain. Germline-derived CDR1 and CDR2 are GTSNPN and SVGIG (reference sequence). This CDR3 contains 13 residues. V lost 2 bases, J lost 2 bases, and 9 bases lay in between. This CDR3 reads CAWSIGPNTEAFF. In nucleotides, the CDR3 is TGTGCCTGGAGTATTGGACCCAACACTGAAGCTTTCTTT.

This clone is labeled as medium-sized (0.01 to 0.1%). The V call is TRBV2, the J call TRBJ2-7; TRBD1 matches at 10 bases. The germline CDR1 and CDR2 sequences are SNHLY and FYNNEI. Unmatched junction bases numbered 8, after V lost 3 bases and J lost 3 bases. CDR3 size: 16 residues. The DNA of the CDR3 is TGTGCCAGCAGTGATACCATGACAGGGGGCATCTACGAGCAGTACTTC. Its translation: CASSDTMTGGIYEQYF. Full variable domain (remainder filled in from reference TRBV2 and TRBJ2-7): EPEVTQTPSHQVTQMGQEVILRCVPISNHLYFYWYRQILGQKVEFLVSFYNNEISEKSEIFDDQFSVERPDGSNFTLKIRSTKLEDSAMYFCASSDTMTGGIYEQYFGPGTRLTVT.

The chain links TRBV5-4 to TRBJ2-1; D is undetermined. V was cut by 3 bases and J by 4 bases, with 8 bases left in between. Looked up from germline, CDR1 is SGHNT and CDR2 is YYREEE (reference sequence). The CDR3 runs to 13 residues. DNA for the CDR3: TGTGCCAGCAGCTCTGAGGAGTACAATGAGCAGTTCTTC. This encodes CASSSEEYNEQFF. The entire variable domain, with the rest obtained from reference TRBV5-4 and TRBJ2-1, is as follows: ETGVTQSPTHLIKTRGQQVTLRCSSQSGHNTVSWYQQALGQGPQFIFQYYREEENGRGNFPPRFSGLQFPNYSSELNVNALELDDSALYLCASSSEEYNEQFFGPGTRLTVL.

The sample holds one count of this clone. The rearrangement links TRBV5-1 to TRBJ1-5; D perhaps matches TRBD1 (5 bases). The CDR3 is 13 residues long. In germline, CDR1 is SGHRS, CDR2 YFSETQ. Trimming left V 2 bases short and J 4 bases short, with 7 bases between. The CDR3 reads CASSFDRNQPQHF. CDR3 nucleotides: TGCGCCAGCAGCTTTGACAGAAATCAGCCCCAGCATTTT.

The count of this clone is one. The CDR3 loop reads CASRPPGQNNQPQHF. The CDR3 region has the DNA TGTGCCAGTAGGCCGCCGGGACAGAACAATCAGCCCCAGCATTTT. The chain is built from TRBV19 and TRBJ1-5; 7 bases line up with TRBD1. Losses at the gene ends were 6 bases for V and 3 bases for J; bases not matched to a gene: 8. Germline CDR1 LNHDA, CDR2 SQIVND (reference sequence). The CDR3 has 15 residues.

The chain joins TRBV7-9 to TRBJ1-2; 7 nucleotides match TRBD1. The ends lost 1 base at V and 4 bases at J; junction bases unmatched: 12. The CDR3 totals 17 residues. The V gene's germline CDR1 is SEHNR and CDR2 FQNEAQ (reference sequence). In DNA, the CDR3 is TGTGCCAGCAGCTTAGGGGGACAGCTCTCCGACATCTATGGCTACACCTTC. Translated: CASSLGGQLSDIYGYTF.

The J gene is TRBJ2-5, the V gene TRBV29-1; D remains unclear. Germline V gene lookup returns CDR1 SQVTM and CDR2 ANQGSEA. Trimming removed 5 bases from V and 1 base from J, with 8 bases in between. CDR3 size: 12 residues. This CDR3 reads CSVLQLQETQYF. Written as DNA, the CDR3 is TGCAGCGTTTTGCAGCTCCAAGAGACCCAGTACTTC.

This clone has only one observation. The rearrangement links TRBV6-5 to TRBJ2-2; D is uncertain. Germline assignment: CDR1 MNHEY and CDR2 SVGAGI. The CDR3 spans 14 residues. With 6 bases removed from V and 6 bases from J, the gap between germline ends came to 14 bases. The CDR3 DNA sequence: TGTGCCAGCAGCCTTGGACCCCGCCCCGGGGAGCTGTTTTTT. It yields the protein CASSLGPRPGELFF.

The chain carries TRBV5-1 and TRBJ2-2; D ambiguous. V was pared by 5 bases and J by 2 bases, with 10 bases between. The CDR3 covers 14 residues. From germline, CDR1 is SGHRS and CDR2 YFSETQ. CDR3 nucleotide sequence: TGCGCCAGCAGAGTGGACGGAAACACCGGGGAGCTGTTTTTT. Translation: CASRVDGNTGELFF.

There are a few counts of this clone. The chain has TRBV27 and TRBJ1-6, with no clear D. The CDR3 loop spans 14 amino acids. Germline V lookup: CDR1 MNHEY, CDR2 SMNVEV (reference sequence). Trimming took 3 bases from V and 10 from J, leaving 13 bases between them. The CDR3 DNA reads as TGTGCCAGCAGTTTCCTCCAAGACGTATCACCCCTCCACTTT. Protein product: CASSFLQDVSPLHF.

The chain is built from TRBV7-2 and TRBJ1-1; the D is unclear. Germline-derived CDR1 and CDR2 are SGHTA and FQGNSA. Between the trimmed V and J ends, which lost 8 bases and 6 bases, there was a span of 13 bases. CDR3 length: 12 residues. The CDR3 protein is CASRNWASEAFF. CDR3 coding DNA: TGTGCCAGCCGCAATTGGGCCTCTGAAGCTTTCTTT. The full variable domain, in which reference TRBV7-2 and TRBJ1-1 provide the parts outside the CDR3, is GAGVSQSPSNKVTEKGKDVELRCDPISGHTALYWYRQSLGQGLEFLIYFQGNSAPDKSGLPSDRFSAERTGGSVSTLTIQRTQQEDSAVYLCASRNWASEAFFGQGTRLTVV.